A selection of T cell receptor beta chains follows, all from one sample in a study of OX40 agonist ivuxolimab in advanced cancers. Using immunoSEQ multiplex PCR, the repertoire was profiled, and TCRdb retains in-frame clones only, with some absent. The profile shows about 64,000 clones, about 87% of them singletons. Sequenced here: CD4+ or CD8+ T cells sorted from blood, sampled in a trial of the OX40 agonist ivuxolimab. These receptors all come from an adult with an advanced solid tumor such as melanoma, head and neck, liver or kidney cancer. Each CDR3 is given with its conserved first and last residue. The D gene is left open where the match is weak. The size of a clone is reported for some rows only, either as once, few or many, or as a class for expanded clones.

clone_size j_call d_call v_call cdr3_aa cdr3_nt
NA TRBJ1-5 TRBD1 TRBV5-6 CASSRVDRANQPQHF TGTGCCAGCAGCCGGGTAGACAGGGCAAATCAGCCCCAGCATTTT
NA TRBJ2-1 TRBD1 TRBV4-2 CASRPPGGLDEQFF TGTGCCAGCCGTCCCCCAGGGGGCTTGGATGAGCAGTTCTTC
NA TRBJ1-5 NA TRBV7-2 CASSLATGGGQPQHF TGTGCCAGCAGCTTAGCGACCGGGGGCGGACAGCCCCAGCATTTT
NA TRBJ1-1 TRBD1 TRBV7-9 CASSLPRTGESQGFF TGTGCCAGCAGCTTACCACGGACAGGTGAGAGTCAAGGTTTCTTT
NA TRBJ2-7 TRBD1 TRBV5-1 CASSLALTGSYEQYF TGCGCCAGCAGCTTGGCGCTGACAGGGTCCTACGAGCAGTACTTC
NA TRBJ2-1 NA TRBV12-5 CASGLDRWSGEQFF TGTGCTAGTGGTCTAGACAGGTGGAGCGGAGAGCAGTTCTTC
NA TRBJ2-3 NA TRBV7-9 CASSLSGPTDTQYF TGTGCCAGCAGCTTGAGCGGACCCACAGATACGCAGTATTTT
NA TRBJ2-7 NA TRBV4-2 CASSQDSGAGGGYEQYF TGTGCCAGCAGCCAAGATAGTGGGGCCGGAGGGGGGTACGAGCAGTACTTC
NA TRBJ2-3 NA TRBV14 CASSHLGAGFTDTQYF TGTGCCAGCAGCCATCTTGGGGCAGGGTTCACAGATACGCAGTATTTT
NA TRBJ2-1 TRBD2 TRBV30 CAWSVRSGIYNEQFF TGTGCCTGGAGTGTTCGTAGCGGGATCTACAATGAGCAGTTCTTC
NA TRBJ2-3 NA TRBV27 CASSLVQGDTQYF TGTGCCAGCAGTTTAGTTCAGGGAGATACGCAGTATTTT
NA TRBJ2-7 NA TRBV5-6 CASSLVVGRLSYEQYF TGTGCCAGCAGCTTGGTAGTAGGGAGACTCTCCTACGAGCAGTACTTC
NA TRBJ2-7 NA TRBV5-1 CASSLDGTQSSYEQYF TGCGCCAGCAGCTTGGATGGGACTCAGAGCTCCTACGAGCAGTACTTC
NA TRBJ2-5 TRBD1 TRBV5-6 CASSLGGQGQTQYF TGTGCCAGCAGCTTGGGGGGACAGGGGCAGACCCAGTACTTC
NA TRBJ1-4 NA TRBV27 CASSDGEGRFGKLFF TGTGCCAGCAGCGACGGAGAGGGTCGATTTGGAAAACTGTTTTTT
NA TRBJ1-1 NA TRBV6-6 CASSYGQANTEAFF TGTGCCAGCAGTTACGGCCAGGCGAACACTGAAGCTTTCTTT
NA TRBJ2-2 NA TRBV7-9 CASSRALTNTGELFF TGTGCCAGCTCCAGGGCGCTCACGAACACCGGGGAGCTGTTTTTT
NA TRBJ1-5 NA TRBV18 CASSPRGVNSYSSNQPQHF TGTGCCAGCTCACCTCGCGGTGTCAACAGCTACTCTAGCAATCAGCCCCAGCATTTT
NA TRBJ2-7 NA TRBV2 CASSLYSGTYEQYF TGTGCCAGCAGTTTGTATTCAGGAACCTACGAGCAGTACTTC
medium-sized TRBJ1-4 NA TRBV30 CAWSGEGRLFF TGTGCCTGGAGTGGGGAAGGACGGCTGTTTTTT
few TRBJ1-1 NA TRBV30 CAWRMDTWNTEAFF TGTGCCTGGAGAATGGACACTTGGAACACTGAAGCTTTCTTT
NA TRBJ2-1 TRBD1 TRBV20-1 CSAWDRGEQFF TGCAGTGCCTGGGACAGGGGCGAGCAGTTCTTC
few TRBJ2-3 TRBD2 TRBV6-6 CASSYGAGGRTDTQYF TGTGCCAGCAGTTACGGGGCGGGAGGCCGCACAGATACGCAGTATTTT
NA TRBJ2-3 NA TRBV2 CASSERRGDPLTDTQYF TGTGCCAGCAGTGAGAGGCGTGGGGATCCCCTCACAGATACGCAGTATTTT
NA TRBJ1-1 TRBD1 TRBV6-1 CASSERTGRTEAFF TGTGCCAGCAGTGAAAGGACAGGGCGGACTGAAGCTTTCTTT
NA TRBJ2-7 TRBD1 TRBV29-1 CSVVKSGTGGSWYEQYF TGCAGCGTTGTCAAATCCGGGACAGGGGGCTCTTGGTACGAGCAGTACTTC
once TRBJ2-7 NA TRBV19 CASSIGPTGRLPYEQYF TGTGCCAGTAGTATAGGCCCGACAGGGAGGCTTCCCTACGAGCAGTACTTC
NA TRBJ2-1 NA TRBV6-1 CASSEQGEQFF TGTGCCAGCAGTGAGCAGGGCGAGCAGTTCTTC
NA TRBJ2-7 TRBD2 TRBV5-1 CASRSGTTAYEQYF TGCGCCAGCAGATCCGGGACTACAGCCTACGAGCAGTACTTC
NA TRBJ1-1 NA TRBV6-5 CASSQLSKMAEAFF TGTGCCAGCAGCCAACTGTCCAAGATGGCTGAAGCTTTCTTT
NA TRBJ1-5 TRBD1 TRBV5-6 CASSLGGTGDNQPQHF TGTGCCAGCAGCCTAGGGGGGACAGGGGACAATCAGCCCCAGCATTTT
NA TRBJ1-4 NA TRBV29-1 CSGPEKLFF TGCAGCGGGCCTGAAAAACTGTTTTTT
NA TRBJ1-2 TRBD1 TRBV30 CAWSSGTGGGYTF TGTGCCTGGAGTTCAGGGACAGGGGGCGGCTACACCTTC
NA TRBJ1-5 NA TRBV28 CASSLDGQVSNQPQHF TGTGCCAGCAGTCTAGATGGACAAGTCAGCAATCAGCCCCAGCATTTT
NA TRBJ2-7 NA TRBV7-9 CASSRGGERSYEQYF TGTGCCAGCAGCCGAGGGGGGGAGCGCTCCTACGAGCAGTACTTC
NA TRBJ2-7 NA TRBV29-1 CSVGGKAGLYEQYF TGCAGCGTTGGGGGGAAGGCCGGTCTCTACGAGCAGTACTTC
NA TRBJ2-1 TRBD2 TRBV19 CASRLAGVSNEQFF TGTGCCAGTAGACTAGCGGGAGTTTCCAATGAGCAGTTCTTC
NA TRBJ2-2 TRBD1 TRBV5-6 CASSLMRQGAGTGELFF TGTGCCAGCAGCCTAATGAGACAGGGGGCCGGCACCGGGGAGCTGTTTTTT
NA TRBJ2-3 TRBD2 TRBV7-3 CASSLAGLAGSSDTQYF TGTGCCAGCAGCTTAGCGGGACTAGCGGGGAGTTCAGATACGCAGTATTTT
NA TRBJ1-1 NA TRBV5-1 CASSLGEANAGDRAFF TGCGCCAGCAGCTTGGGTGAGGCGAACGCAGGGGATCGGGCTTTCTTT
NA TRBJ1-1 NA TRBV7-2 CASSLAGDTEAFF TGTGCCAGCAGCTTAGCGGGGGACACTGAAGCTTTCTTT
NA TRBJ2-1 NA TRBV6-1 CASSSFVEQFF TGTGCCAGCAGTTCATTTGTTGAGCAGTTCTTC
NA TRBJ2-7 NA TRBV7-9 CASSPGALLVDEQYF TGTGCCAGCAGCCCCGGGGCGCTACTAGTCGACGAGCAGTACTTC
NA TRBJ2-1 TRBD2 TRBV11-2 CASSLSGSDYNEQFF TGTGCCAGCAGCTTAAGCGGGAGTGACTACAATGAGCAGTTCTTC
NA TRBJ2-7 TRBD1 TRBV30 CAWATPTGGPSYEQYF TGTGCCTGGGCCACTCCGACAGGGGGCCCCTCCTACGAGCAGTACTTC
NA TRBJ1-2 NA TRBV6-6 CASSYSDVGTKSYTF TGTGCCAGCAGTTACTCCGACGTAGGAACTAAAAGCTACACCTTC
NA TRBJ2-1 NA TRBV4-3 CASSQRNRGGSGYNEQFF TGCGCCAGCAGCCAAAGGAATAGGGGCGGGTCTGGTTACAATGAGCAGTTCTTC
NA TRBJ2-3 NA TRBV28 CASSLWGTDTQYF TGTGCCAGCAGTTTATGGGGCACAGATACGCAGTATTTT
NA TRBJ2-7 TRBD2 TRBV18 CASSLTGGVTYEQYF TGTGCCAGCTCTCTCACGGGGGGGGTAACCTACGAGCAGTACTTC
once TRBJ2-3 NA TRBV5-1 CASSLGSGSDTQYF TGCGCCAGCAGCTTGGGTTCAGGGTCAGATACGCAGTATTTT
NA TRBJ2-1 TRBD2 TRBV10-3 CATGTSGVPGNEQFF TGTGCCACAGGGACTAGCGGGGTCCCGGGCAATGAGCAGTTCTTC
NA TRBJ2-3 TRBD1 TRBV5-6 CASSFPGTGEGDTQYF TGTGCCAGCAGCTTCCCCGGGACAGGGGAGGGAGATACGCAGTATTTT
NA TRBJ1-2 NA TRBV15 CATSRDPSPGYGYTF TGTGCCACCAGCAGAGATCCATCCCCAGGGTATGGCTACACCTTC